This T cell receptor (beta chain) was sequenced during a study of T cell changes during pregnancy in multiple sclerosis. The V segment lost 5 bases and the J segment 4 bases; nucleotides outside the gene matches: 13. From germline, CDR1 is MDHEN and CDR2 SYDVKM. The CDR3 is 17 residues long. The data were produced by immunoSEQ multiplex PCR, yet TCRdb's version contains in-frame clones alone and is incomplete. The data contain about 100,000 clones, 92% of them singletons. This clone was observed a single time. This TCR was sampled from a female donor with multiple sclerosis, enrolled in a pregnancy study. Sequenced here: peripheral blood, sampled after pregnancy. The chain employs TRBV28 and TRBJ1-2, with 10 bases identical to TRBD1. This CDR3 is CASSTPGQGRRGYGYTF. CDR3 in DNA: TGTGCCAGCAGTACCCCGGGACAGGGGCGGCGCGGCTATGGCTACACCTTC.